This TCR beta chain emerged from a study of shared clonotypes between healthy human individuals. Study-level findings and limits: There were few donors, and this limited the genetic and exposure-history diversity represented. Sequencing depth was expected to affect clonotype sharing among donors.

A deep-level run was used for the assay. Every unsorted PBMC PCR replicate was loaded with approximately 0.3 ug DNA, around 30,000 T cell genomes. The repertoire was sequenced with immunoSEQ multiplex PCR; TCRdb's copy has only in-frame clones and lacks some. The repertoire holds 450,000 to 500,000 clones, with roughly 85% as singletons. This clone showed up just a few times. Its target is not known. The receptor comes from a woman between 35 and 50 years old in good health. Some clones in this sample may be carry-over from other donors' samples. Sample: PBMCs.

This chain's CDR3 is CAISESFNSMNTEAFF. CDR3 DNA sequence: TGTGCCATCAGTGAGTCTTTCAACAGCATGAACACTGAAGCTTTCTTT. This sequence joins TRBV10-3 and TRBJ1-1; D gene unclear. CDR3 length equals 16 residues. V was shortened by 0 bases and J by 0 bases, with 11 bases between the two germline ends. Germline V gives CDR1 ENHRY, CDR2 SYGVKD.